The clone carrying this T cell receptor (beta chain) came up many times. Antigen unknown. This record belongs to a study of T cells in Graves' hyperthyroidism and ophthalmopathy. Regarding the study as a whole: Blood shared most expanded thyroid clonotypes above 0.001. Ophthalmopathy and stable hyperthyroidism were told apart by a 13 V-J model. Progression to ophthalmopathy was predicted a median of roughly 6.5 months early.

The CDR3 sequence is 15 residues long. Trimming took 3 bases from V and 0 from J, leaving 9 bases between them. Germline CDR1 reads MDHEN; CDR2 reads SYDVKM. There were TCR beta CDR3 regions amplified from RNA transcripts. When the TCR CDR3 underwent first-round RT-PCR, the HTBI primer set was used. Using its own MiXCR run on the multiplex PCR reads, TCRdb lists one record per CDR3 protein. There are about 380,000 distinct CDR3 sequences in the sample; over 11% occur only once, and about 11% lies in the top ten. This sequence joins TRBV28 and TRBJ2-1; no reliable D call. The sequence derives from an older woman with Graves' hyperthyroidism. Sequencing used blood. CDR3 region: CASSFRESSYNEQFF. The CDR3 DNA reads as TGTGCCAGCAGTTTTCGCGAGAGCTCCTACAATGAGCAGTTCTTC.